What follows are 31 T cell receptor beta chains derived from one specimen sequenced in a study of radiotherapy plus CTLA-4 blockade in lung cancer. Assay used: immunoSEQ multiplex PCR; TCRdb lists only in-frame clones, some missing. The sample contains about 85,000 clones, approximately 86% of which appear only once. This specimen was peripheral blood, taken from a patient treated with radiotherapy plus ipilimumab. The receptors come from a human donor with non-small cell lung cancer who had a partial response to radiotherapy plus ipilimumab.

The chain couples TRBV19 to TRBJ1-1; no clear D gene. CDR1 is LNHDA, CDR2 SQIVND, per germline (reference sequence). Trimming left V 4 bases short and J 1 base short, with 10 bases between. This CDR3 is built from 14 residues. The CDR3 reads CASSSRRENTEAFF. DNA of the CDR3: TGTGCCAGTAGTAGCAGACGGGAGAACACTGAAGCTTTCTTT.

The chain has TRBV2 and TRBJ1-2; D not resolved. The CDR3 covers 15 residues. Germline loops: CDR1 SNHLY, CDR2 FYNNEI. The V and J ends lost 6 bases and 1 base respectively, with 15 bases between them. The CDR3 coding sequence is TGTGCCAGCAGAACTAACTGGCAGAGTAACTATGGCTACACCTTC. Protein: CASRTNWQSNYGYTF.

The sample holds a few counts of this clone. This sequence joins TRBV21-1 and TRBJ1-3. TRBV21-1 is deemed a pseudogene. The CDR3 covers 13 residues. CDR3 region: CANPLVSGNTIYF. CDR3 sequence (DNA): TGTGCCAACCCATTAGTCTCTGGAAACACCATATATTTT.

The chain couples TRBV9 to TRBJ2-1, with a possible D match to TRBD2 (5 bases). V shed 5 bases and J shed 7 bases, with 10 bases lying between them. CDR3 size: 12 residues. Germline CDR1 is SGDLS and CDR2 is YYNGEE. Written as DNA, the CDR3 is TGTGCCAGCAGAGGACTTTCAAATGAGCAGTTCTTC. Its protein product is CASRGLSNEQFF. Full variable domain (outside the CDR3, taken from reference TRBV9 and TRBJ2-1): DSGVTQTPKHLITATGQRVTLRCSPRSGDLSVYWYQQSLDQGLQFLIQYYNGEERAKGNILERFSAQQFPDLHSELNLSSLELGDSALYFCASRGLSNEQFFGPGTRLTVL.

Details on this clone: One end of the junction fails to match germline, which may point to a read error. This chain links TRBV6-1 with TRBJ1-1; D unresolved. Germline V gene data show CDR1 as MNHNS and CDR2 as SASEGT. The CDR3 sequence is 12 residues long. The CDR3 DNA is TGTGCCAGCAGTGAGAAAAACACCGAAGCTTTCTTT. Translation: CASSEKNTEAFF.

The CDR3 coding sequence is TGTGCCAGCAGTTCAGGGGGCACCAACTATGGCTACACCTTC. Encoded protein: CASSSGGTNYGYTF. V gene TRBV27 combines with J gene TRBJ1-2; TRBD1 matches at 8 bases. This CDR3 has 14 residues. The trim removed 4 bases at V and 2 bases at J, leaving 3 bases unmatched. CDR1 and CDR2 (germline): MNHEY, SMNVEV (reference sequence).

V and J are TRBV2 and TRBJ1-6; tentatively, D is TRBD1 (5 bases). Germline CDR1 reads SNHLY; CDR2 reads FYNNEI. Trimming took 6 bases from V and 0 from J, leaving 12 bases between them. The CDR3 runs 16 residues. As DNA, the CDR3 is TGTGCCAGCAGCCTCCGACAGAGCTCCTATAATTCACCCCTCCACTTT. This sequence encodes CASSLRQSSYNSPLHF. The whole variable domain, remainder taken from reference TRBV2 and TRBJ1-6, is EPEVTQTPSHQVTQMGQEVILRCVPISNHLYFYWYRQILGQKVEFLVSFYNNEISEKSEIFDDQFSVERPDGSNFTLKIRSTKLEDSAMYFCASSLRQSSYNSPLHFGNGTRLTVT.

The chain couples TRBV11-2 to TRBJ2-6; 7 bases agree with TRBD1. The V and J ends lost 5 bases and 0 bases, in that order; junction bases with no gene match: 13. Germline V gene sequence: CDR1 SGHAT, CDR2 FQNNGV. This CDR3 comprises 19 residues. CDR3: CASSPRPSDRASGANVLTF. The CDR3 bases are TGTGCCAGCAGCCCTCGACCAAGTGACAGGGCCTCTGGGGCCAACGTCCTGACTTTC.

This chain links TRBV27 with TRBJ2-5; D unclear. Germline loops: CDR1 MNHEY, CDR2 SMNVEV (reference sequence). V was cut by 3 bases and J by 4 bases, with 9 bases left in between. The CDR3 sequence is 13 residues long. The chain's CDR3 is CASSFSRGETQYF. CDR3 DNA sequence: TGTGCCAGCAGTTTTTCGAGAGGAGAGACCCAGTACTTC.

The CDR3 protein is CASSNRDRRNTEAFF. The DNA for the CDR3 is TGTGCCAGTAGTAACCGGGACAGAAGGAACACTGAAGCTTTCTTT. The gene calls are TRBV19 and TRBJ1-1; 7 bases map to TRBD1. The CDR3 covers 15 residues. V shed 4 bases, J shed 1 base, and the junction held 6 bases outside the gene matches. Germline V gene sequence: CDR1 LNHDA, CDR2 SQIVND (reference sequence).

The rearrangement links TRBV5-6 to TRBJ2-3; 10 bases fit TRBD1. The germline V gene has CDR1 SGHDT and CDR2 YYEEEE. V was pared by 4 bases and J by 4 bases, with 6 bases of the junction left unmatched. The CDR3 is 15 amino acids. CDR3 coding DNA: TGTGCCAGCAGCGGGACAGGGGTTTCGTCAGATACGCAGTATTTT. Protein sequence: CASSGTGVSSDTQYF.

The J gene is TRBJ1-4, the V gene TRBV7-6; weak D call: TRBD1 (5 bases). CDR1 and CDR2 (germline): SGHVS, FNYEAQ. The CDR3 length is 21 residues. V dropped 5 bases and J dropped 0 bases, with 28 bases sitting between them. CDR3 sequence reads: CASSLGGGGTSFSATNEKLFF. The CDR3 coding sequence is TGTGCCAGCAGCCTTGGGGGGGGAGGGACGTCGTTTTCTGCAACTAATGAAAAACTGTTTTTT.

The rearrangement joins TRBV29-1 to TRBJ1-2; 7 bases are shared with TRBD1. CDR1 is SQVTM, CDR2 ANQGSEA, per germline. The V gene end was trimmed by 7 bases and the J gene end by 7 bases; junction bases not matched to a gene: 9. This CDR3 contains 12 residues. CDR3 in amino acids: CSATDRDSGYTF. CDR3 nucleotides: TGCAGCGCTACCGACAGGGATAGTGGCTACACCTTC.

The rearrangement links TRBV15 to TRBJ1-1, with TRBD1 identical over 10 bases. CDR3 length equals 15 residues. Looked up from germline, CDR1 is LNHNV and CDR2 is YYDKDF (reference sequence). The V segment lost 4 bases and the J segment 4 bases; nucleotides outside the gene matches: 6. The CDR3 loop is CATSTRQGASTEAFF. CDR3 coding DNA: TGTGCCACCAGCACGCGACAGGGGGCGAGCACTGAAGCTTTCTTT.

The chain recombines TRBV28 with TRBJ1-4; maybe TRBD1 (6 bases). Trimming took off 6 bases at V and 4 bases at J, with 12 bases between the two ends. This CDR3 has 14 residues. Germline assignment: CDR1 MDHEN and CDR2 SYDVKM. This CDR3 reads CASRSDSFNEKLFF. In nucleotides, the CDR3 is TGTGCCAGCAGATCGGACAGCTTTAATGAAAAACTGTTTTTT.

The gene calls are TRBV19 and TRBJ2-6, with 7 bases fitting TRBD1. Germline V gene data show CDR1 as LNHDA and CDR2 as SQIVND (reference sequence). The J segment lost 1 base and the V segment lost 5 bases, leaving 8 bases of the junction unmatched. The CDR3 runs to 17 residues. DNA for the CDR3: TGTGCCAGTAGTGTCACAGGGGCGTTGTCTGGGGCCAACGTCCTGACTTTC. Translated, it gives CASSVTGALSGANVLTF.

The V call is TRBV5-1, the J call TRBJ1-1; no reliable D call. The CDR3 spans 14 residues. Trimming shortened V by 6 bases and J by 2 bases, and 14 bases separated the two germline ends. CDR1 and CDR2 (germline): SGHRS, YFSETQ. The CDR3 loop reads CASTNLQINTEAFF. DNA of the CDR3: TGCGCCAGCACCAACCTACAGATTAACACTGAAGCTTTCTTT.

This chain connects TRBV10-1 to TRBJ1-4, with no clear D. Germline lookup yields CDR1 WNHNN and CDR2 SYGVQD (reference sequence). V was pared by 4 bases and J by 0 bases, with 3 bases between. The CDR3 consists of 13 residues. The CDR3 region has the DNA TGCGCCAGCAGTGGAGCAACTAATGAAAAACTGTTTTTT. Protein sequence: CASSGATNEKLFF.

This clone was seen just once. CDR3 nucleotide sequence: TGTGCCAGCAGTCTGGACAGTTACAATGAGCAGTTCTTC. Amino acids: CASSLDSYNEQFF. V is TRBV6-5 and J is TRBJ2-1, with D perhaps matching TRBD1 (6 bases). Trimming took off 5 bases at V and 4 bases at J, with 9 bases between the two ends. Germline V gene sequence: CDR1 MNHEY, CDR2 SVGAGI. This CDR3 comprises 13 residues.

As DNA, the CDR3 is TGTGCCAGCAGCTTCCGGGACAGGGACACTGAAGCTTTCTTT. It yields the protein CASSFRDRDTEAFF. The genes are TRBV5-4 and TRBJ1-1, with 9 bases matching TRBD1. CDR1 is SGHNT and CDR2 is YYREEE in the germline V gene (reference sequence). The ends lost 2 bases at V and 3 bases at J; junction bases unmatched: 2. This CDR3 has 14 amino acids.

The chain uses TRBV20-1 and TRBJ2-5, with 7 bases identical to TRBD2. V trimming: 7 bases; J trimming: 5 bases; junction bases outside the gene matches: 4. CDR1 and CDR2 from the germline V gene are DFQATT and SNEGSKA (reference sequence). The CDR3 is 11 residues long. The CDR3 reads CSGGSYETQYF. The CDR3 DNA sequence: TGCAGTGGCGGGAGCTATGAGACCCAGTACTTC.

The chain recombines TRBV4-3 with TRBJ2-3, with 11 bases aligning to TRBD2. J was trimmed by 2 bases and V by 6 bases; bases with no gene match: 13. The CDR3 runs 18 residues. From germline, CDR1 is LGHNA and CDR2 YSLEER. CDR3 loop: CASSRKTGLAGDTDTQYF. The CDR3 DNA sequence: TGCGCCAGCAGTCGAAAAACCGGACTAGCGGGCGACACAGATACGCAGTATTTT.

This sequence joins TRBV28 and TRBJ1-5, with D tentatively TRBD1 (5 bases). This CDR3 is 15 amino acids long. The V end was cut by 5 bases, the J end by 6 bases, with 17 bases between. Germline CDR1 reads MDHEN; CDR2 reads SYDVKM. The CDR3 reads CASSATQGLGQPQHF. DNA of the CDR3: TGTGCCAGCAGTGCAACTCAGGGCCTGGGTCAGCCCCAGCATTTT.

The rearrangement joins TRBV6-5 to TRBJ2-1; 8 bases align to TRBD1. V lost 6 bases and J lost 10; bases outside the gene matches: 11. The CDR3 runs 14 residues. Looked up from germline, CDR1 is MNHEY and CDR2 is SVGAGI. In DNA form, the CDR3 reads TGTGCCAGCAGAGAGGACAGGGTAGAAGGAGAGCAGTTCTTC. The encoded protein is CASREDRVEGEQFF.

This clone was recorded only once. CDR3 region: CASSWVYRGLDEQYF. In nucleotides, the CDR3 is TGTGCCAGCAGTTGGGTCTACAGGGGGCTGGACGAGCAGTACTTC. The chain couples TRBV27 to TRBJ2-7; TRBD1 matches at 9 bases. The J segment lost 5 bases and the V segment lost 4 bases, leaving 9 bases of the junction unmatched. The germline CDR1 and CDR2 sequences are MNHEY and SMNVEV (reference sequence). The CDR3 extends over 15 amino acids.

The chain joins TRBV4-2 to TRBJ1-2; D unclear. The germline CDR1 and CDR2 sequences are LGHNA and YNFKEQ. The CDR3 runs to 14 residues. V was shortened by 0 bases and J by 4 bases, with 9 bases between the two germline ends. The CDR3 loop is CASSQEGQGYGYTF. The DNA for the CDR3 is TGTGCCAGCAGCCAAGAGGGCCAAGGCTATGGCTACACCTTC.

V usage is TRBV28 and J usage is TRBJ1-1, with D perhaps matching TRBD1 (6 bases). The CDR3 is 14 residues long. V shed 2 bases and J shed 6 bases, with 13 bases lying between them. From germline, CDR1 is MDHEN and CDR2 SYDVKM. Written as DNA, the CDR3 is TGTGCCAGCAGTTTAGGGCAGGGGACCGCTGAAGCTTTCTTT. It encodes CASSLGQGTAEAFF.

This chain joins TRBV6-5 and TRBJ1-1; D is unclear. The V end lost 6 bases, the J end lost 1 base, and 9 bases lay between the germline ends. The CDR3 extends over 13 amino acids. Germline loops: CDR1 MNHEY, CDR2 SVGAGI. Here the CDR3 reads CASRRRGNTEAFF. CDR3 coding DNA: TGTGCCAGCAGAAGACGGGGGAACACTGAAGCTTTCTTT.

The chain uses TRBV28 and TRBJ2-7; a possible D gene is TRBD2 (5 bases). CDR1 MDHEN and CDR2 SYDVKM come from the germline V gene. The CDR3 contains 14 residues. V was shortened by 4 bases and J by 3 bases, with 13 bases between the two germline ends. The CDR3 region is CASSSWTLHYEQYF. The CDR3 bases are TGTGCCAGCAGTTCATGGACTCTACACTACGAGCAGTACTTC.

V and J are TRBV6-5 and TRBJ1-1; no clear D. V lost 5 bases and J lost 4, with 14 bases in between. The V gene's germline CDR1 is MNHEY and CDR2 SVGAGI. The CDR3 totals 14 residues. The CDR3 loop is CASSDRGSGTEAFF. In DNA form, the CDR3 reads TGTGCCAGCAGTGATCGGGGATCAGGCACTGAAGCTTTCTTT.

This rearrangement joins TRBV18 to TRBJ1-1; 7 bases fit TRBD1. Germline CDR1 and CDR2: KGHSH and LQKENI. This CDR3 has 15 amino acids. Trimming at V came to 6 bases and at J to 2 bases, leaving 9 bases not matched to a gene. The CDR3: CASSNRGIENTEAFF. The DNA for the CDR3 is TGTGCCAGCTCCAACAGGGGTATCGAAAACACTGAAGCTTTCTTT.